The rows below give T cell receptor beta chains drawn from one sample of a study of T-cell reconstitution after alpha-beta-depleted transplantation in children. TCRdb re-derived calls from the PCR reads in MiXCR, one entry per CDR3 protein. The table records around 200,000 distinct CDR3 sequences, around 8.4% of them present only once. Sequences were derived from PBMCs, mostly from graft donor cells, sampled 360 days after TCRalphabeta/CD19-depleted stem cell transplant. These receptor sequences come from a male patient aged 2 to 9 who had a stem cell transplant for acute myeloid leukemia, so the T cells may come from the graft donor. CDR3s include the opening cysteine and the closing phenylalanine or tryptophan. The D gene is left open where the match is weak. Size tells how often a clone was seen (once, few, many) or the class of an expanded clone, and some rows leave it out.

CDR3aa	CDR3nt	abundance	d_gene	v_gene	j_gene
CASSFSPFLYYGYTF	TGTGCCAGCAGTTTCTCACCCTTCCTATACTATGGCTACACCTTC	many	NA	TRBV12-3/TRBV12-4	TRBJ1-2
CSGSRQGSMNTEAFF	TGCAGTGGGTCCAGACAGGGATCTATGAACACTGAAGCTTTCTTT	few	TRBD1	TRBV20-1	TRBJ1-1
CAISEQTTGELFF	TGTGCCATCAGTGAACAGACCACCGGGGAGCTGTTTTTT	many	NA	TRBV10-3	TRBJ2-2
CAISAPGGEDTGELFF	TGTGCCATCAGTGCACCGGGGGGCGAGGACACCGGGGAGCTGTTTTTT	NA	NA	TRBV10-3	TRBJ2-2
CASSLNPSGASSSYNEQFF	TGCGCCAGCAGCCTGAACCCTAGCGGGGCCTCAAGCTCCTACAATGAGCAGTTCTTC	few	TRBD2	TRBV5-1	TRBJ2-1
CASSWETASREKLFF	TGTGCCAGCAGTTGGGAGACAGCCTCCCGTGAAAAACTGTTTTTT	few	NA	TRBV2	TRBJ1-4
CSAHYGLAGGDTQYF	TGCAGTGCTCACTACGGACTAGCGGGAGGGGATACGCAGTATTTT	NA	TRBD2	TRBV20-1	TRBJ2-3
CASCAGLAPQETQYF	TGTGCCAGCTGCGCCGGACTAGCGCCGCAAGAGACCCAGTACTTC	many	TRBD2	TRBV6-5	TRBJ2-5
CASSLGSEATDTQYF	TGCGCCAGCAGCTTGGGAAGTGAGGCCACAGATACGCAGTATTTT	many	NA	TRBV5-1	TRBJ2-3
CASSPPVTASSYNEQFF	TGCGCCAGCAGCCCCCCTGTGACCGCCAGCTCCTACAATGAGCAGTTCTTC	NA	NA	TRBV4-1	TRBJ2-1
CASNRAGLPEAFF	TGTGCCAGCAATAGAGCGGGGTTGCCTGAAGCTTTCTTT	few	NA	TRBV12-3/TRBV12-4	TRBJ1-1
CSASGGAPNTGELFF	TGCAGTGCTAGCGGGGGGGCACCGAACACCGGGGAGCTGTTTTTT	few	TRBD2	TRBV20-1	TRBJ2-2
CASSLRDRDGNTIYF	TGTGCCAGCAGCCTCCGGGACAGGGACGGAAACACCATATATTTT	many	TRBD1	TRBV4-2	TRBJ1-3
CASSQGVSDYCTDTQYF	TGCGCCAGCAGCCAAGGGGTATCGGACTACTGCACAGATACGCAGTATTTT	many	NA	TRBV4-1	TRBJ2-3
CASSLVLGAQYF	TGTGCCAGCAGTTTAGTCCTCGGGGCCCAGTACTTC	few	NA	TRBV12-3/TRBV12-4	TRBJ2-5
CSARPGGTDTQYF	TGCAGTGCTAGGCCAGGGGGCACAGATACGCAGTATTTT	many	NA	TRBV20-1	TRBJ2-3
CSATSGTEKFTDTQYF	TGCAGTGCGACTAGCGGGACGGAAAAGTTTACAGATACGCAGTATTTT	NA	TRBD2	TRBV20-1	TRBJ2-3
CATSDKITGELFF	TGTGCCACCAGTGATAAAATCACCGGGGAGCTGTTTTTT	NA	NA	TRBV24-1	TRBJ2-2
CASKPTSGPYEQYF	TGCGCCAGCAAACCGACTAGCGGTCCGTACGAGCAGTACTTC	many	TRBD2	TRBV5-1	TRBJ2-7
CSVVEAGPRTYEQYF	TGCAGCGTTGTCGAGGCGGGACCGCGCACTTACGAGCAGTACTTC	many	NA	TRBV29-1	TRBJ2-7